These 18 T cell receptor beta chains were sequenced from one sample in a study of CXCR3-negative and CXCR3-positive naive CD8 T cells. Study-wide results and caveats: A higher hydrophobicity marked the TRB CDR3s of CXCR3-positive naive cells versus CXCR3-negative naive cells.

These receptors' antigens are unknown. UMI labels and 5' RACE were used to prepare the TRB cDNA libraries. From its re-call of the 5' RACE reads, TCRdb lists each CDR3 protein once, without DNA. This sample carries about 120,000 distinct CDR3 sequences, with less than 0.4% going to the ten biggest clones. Sequencing used naive CXCR3+ CD8+ T cells from blood. Described subset: CD45RO-CCR7+CD27+CD95- naive CD8+ T cells expressing CXCR3 (TNR3+). These receptors were obtained from a human donor in good health. Some clones in this sample may be carry-over from other donors' samples.

This chain links TRBV29-1 with TRBJ2-7. The CDR3 is 12 residues long. Germline V gene lookup returns CDR1 SQVTM and CDR2 ANQGSEA. CDR3: CSVETHPYEQYF.

The chain uses TRBV29-1 and TRBJ2-2; TCRdb's assignment of TRBD1 cannot be checked, as there is no DNA. Germline CDR1 reads SQVTM; CDR2 reads ANQGSEA. This CDR3 is 15 amino acids long. CDR3 loop: CSVFLAGGNTGELFF.

The chain combines TRBV29-1 with TRBJ2-1. CDR3 length: 12 residues. CDR1 and CDR2 (germline): SQVTM, ANQGSEA. The CDR3 spells CSALGIRNEQFF.

The chain combines TRBV12-3 or TRBV12-4 with TRBJ2-7; TCRdb indicates TRBD2, and absent DNA this call remains unverified. The CDR3 loop spans 15 amino acids. The CDR3 loop reads CASSSREWVPYEQYF.

The J gene is TRBJ1-4, the V gene TRBV28; the D call from TCRdb, TRBD1, cannot be confirmed without DNA. Germline assignment: CDR1 MDHEN and CDR2 SYDVKM. The CDR3 sequence is 15 residues long. The CDR3 is CASSSRQESFEKLFF.

The CDR3 loop is CASSDDLGVGELFF. This chain joins TRBV21-1 and TRBJ2-2; without DNA, the TCRdb call of TRBD1 cannot be checked. TRBV21-1 is described as a pseudogene. The CDR3 is 14 residues long.

V gene TRBV7-2 combines with J gene TRBJ2-3; TCRdb calls TRBD2, which cannot be checked without DNA. This CDR3 has 17 residues. Germline-derived CDR1 and CDR2 are SGHTA and FQGNSA. The CDR3 reads CASSPTSLAGGQDTQYF.

The rearrangement links TRBV11-2 to TRBJ2-1; no DNA is available, so the TRBD1 call from TCRdb remains unchecked. The CDR3 runs to 17 residues. Per the germline V gene, CDR1 is SGHAT and CDR2 is FQNNGV. CDR3 protein: CASSIISGTKYINEQFF.

V is TRBV4-3 and J is TRBJ2-7; the TRBD1 assignment by TCRdb is unverifiable without DNA. Germline V gene data show CDR1 as LGHNA and CDR2 as YSLEER. CDR3 size: 15 residues. The CDR3 is CASSQERGKFYEQYF.

The chain has TRBV15 and TRBJ2-1; the TCRdb D gene call, TRBD2, has no DNA to confirm it. There are 17 residues in the CDR3. CDR1 is LNHNV and CDR2 is YYDKDF in the germline V gene (reference sequence). CDR3 region: CATSRDLSGGAYNEQFF.

This rearrangement joins TRBV5-5 to TRBJ2-7; the D gene TCRdb calls, TRBD1, cannot be checked with no DNA. The CDR3 covers 16 residues. The germline V gene encodes CDR1 SGHKS and CDR2 YYEKEE (reference sequence). CDR3 protein: CASSLVQGPRSYEQYF.

The chain couples TRBV19 to TRBJ2-7. The length of the CDR3 is 14 residues. Germline loops: CDR1 LNHDA, CDR2 SQIVND (reference sequence). The CDR3 loop reads CASSIRGSSYEQYF. The full variable domain, its missing parts supplied by reference TRBV19 and TRBJ2-7, is DGGITQSPKYLFRKEGQNVTLSCEQNLNHDAMYWYRQDPGQGLRLIYYSQIVNDFQKGDIAEGYSVSREKKESFPLTVTSAQKNPTAFYLCASSIRGSSYEQYFGPGTRLTVT.

The CDR3 is CASSQDDREAKNIQYF. The J gene is TRBJ2-4, the V gene TRBV4-2; TCRdb reports TRBD1, a call that lacks DNA to check it against. CDR1 LGHNA and CDR2 YNFKEQ come from the germline V gene. The CDR3 has 16 residues.

This chain connects TRBV9 to TRBJ2-7; with no DNA, the TCRdb D assignment of TRBD1 cannot be verified. The CDR3 is 15 amino acids. The germline V gene encodes CDR1 SGDLS and CDR2 YYNGEE. This CDR3 reads CASSVERDGTYEQYF.

V gene TRBV29-1 combines with J gene TRBJ2-1; TCRdb gives TRBD1 as the D gene, but with no DNA this cannot be confirmed. The germline V gene encodes CDR1 SQVTM and CDR2 ANQGSEA. This CDR3 region has 17 residues. This chain's CDR3 is CSSFFQEGVSSYNEQFF.

This rearrangement joins TRBV7-7 to TRBJ2-5; there is no DNA to check the TCRdb D call of TRBD2. Germline loops: CDR1 SSHAT, CDR2 FNYEAQ (reference sequence). The length of the CDR3 is 15 residues. CDR3: CASSWTSGEQETQYF.

J is TRBJ1-5 and V is TRBV3-1. The length of the CDR3 is 15 residues. CDR1 is LGHDT and CDR2 is YNNKEL in the germline V gene (reference sequence). The CDR3 is CASSQDGASGQPQHF.

The chain is built from TRBV9 and TRBJ2-7; TCRdb names TRBD1, which stays unverified in the absence of DNA. Germline-derived CDR1 and CDR2 are SGDLS and YYNGEE. CDR3 length: 16 residues. The CDR3 region is CASSGPSGQGYHEQYF. The whole variable domain, remainder taken from reference TRBV9 and TRBJ2-7, is DSGVTQTPKHLITATGQRVTLRCSPRSGDLSVYWYQQSLDQGLQFLIQYYNGEERAKGNILERFSAQQFPDLHSELNLSSLELGDSALYFCASSGPSGQGYHEQYFGPGTRLTVT.